This TCR beta chain was found in a study of T cell clonality in common variable immunodeficiency. This clone has ten or more counts. The data were produced by immunoSEQ multiplex PCR, yet TCRdb's version contains in-frame clones alone and is incomplete. This sample shows about 40,000 clones and no singletons; about 3% rests with the ten largest. The clonotype was recovered from a person aged 18 to 69 in good health. Sequenced input: peripheral blood mononuclear cells.

The sequenced part of the CDR3 DNA is TGTGCCAGCAGCCCTCCGGGACTAGCGGCAATAGGTGGCGGGGAG. As protein: CASSPPGLAAIGGGE. The CDR3, in full, reads CASSPPGLAAIGGGELFF. The rearrangement uses TRBV4-2 and TRBJ2-2; 11 positions agree with TRBD2. The observed sequence ends 3 residues before the CDR3 terminus, with the missing tail filled in from the germline J gene. The ends lost 4 bases at V and 7 bases at J; junction bases unmatched: 14. The V gene's germline CDR1 is LGHNA and CDR2 YNFKEQ. This CDR3 has 18 amino acids.